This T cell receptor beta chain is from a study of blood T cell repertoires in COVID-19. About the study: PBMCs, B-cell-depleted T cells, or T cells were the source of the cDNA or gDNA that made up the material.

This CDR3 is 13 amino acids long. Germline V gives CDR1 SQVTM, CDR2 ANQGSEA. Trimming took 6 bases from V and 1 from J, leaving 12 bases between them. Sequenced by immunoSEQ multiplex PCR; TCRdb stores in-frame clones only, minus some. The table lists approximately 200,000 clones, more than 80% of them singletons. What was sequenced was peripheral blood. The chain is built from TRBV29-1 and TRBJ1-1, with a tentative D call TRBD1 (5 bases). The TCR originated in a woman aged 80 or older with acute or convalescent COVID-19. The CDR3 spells CSVGGYWNTEAFF. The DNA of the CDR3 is TGCAGCGTCGGGGGTTATTGGAACACTGAAGCTTTCTTT.